The present TCR beta chain was sequenced within a study of shared clonotypes between healthy human individuals. General study points: The researchers took only blood, and tissue repertoires probably look different.

Germline assignment: CDR1 SQVTM and CDR2 ANQGSEA. The CDR3 spans 12 residues. The V gene lost 6 bases and the J gene lost 6 bases, with 11 bases spanning the gap. An assay was performed, and its level was deep. Measured with immunoSEQ multiplex PCR; TCRdb has only the in-frame clones, and not every one. The sample includes some 2.1 million clones, just over 90% seen only once; the top ten take 1.5% to 2%. As to this clone: No antigen is known for it.

Naive-designated CD8 cells lacked CD45RO, were positively enriched for CCR7, and omitted terminally differentiated effector memory CD45RA+ cells. Donors had no recently reported acute infections or vaccinations and were HIV-negative. Caucasian adults living in Nashville, Tennessee, provided all samples. The clonotype originates from a man younger than 35 in good health. Some clones in this sample may be carry-over from other donors' samples. Sequencing was performed on naive CD8+ T cells from PBMCs. V usage is TRBV29-1 and J usage is TRBJ2-2; D uncertain. This CDR3 is CSVLRVSGELFF. CDR3 coding DNA: TGCAGCGTCCTTAGGGTCTCCGGGGAGCTGTTTTTT.